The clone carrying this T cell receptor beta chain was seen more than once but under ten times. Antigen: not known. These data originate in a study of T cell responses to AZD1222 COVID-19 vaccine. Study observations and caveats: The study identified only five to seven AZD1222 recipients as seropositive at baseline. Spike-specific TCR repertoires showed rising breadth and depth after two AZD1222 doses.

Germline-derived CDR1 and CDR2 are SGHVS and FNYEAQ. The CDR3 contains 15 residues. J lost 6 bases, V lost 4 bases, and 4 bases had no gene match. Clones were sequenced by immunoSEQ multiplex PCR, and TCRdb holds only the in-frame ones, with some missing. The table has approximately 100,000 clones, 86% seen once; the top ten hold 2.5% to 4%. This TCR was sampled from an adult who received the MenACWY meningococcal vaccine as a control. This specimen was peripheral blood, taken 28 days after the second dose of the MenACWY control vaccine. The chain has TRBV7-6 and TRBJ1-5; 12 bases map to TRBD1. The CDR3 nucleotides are TGTGCCAGCAGCTCGGGACAGGGGGCTAGTCAGCCCCAGCATTTT. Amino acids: CASSSGQGASQPQHF.